This is a list of T cell receptor beta chains from one sample in a study of cytomegalovirus exposure and HLA in healthy donors. TCRdb's copy holds only in-frame clones and misses some; the assay was immunoSEQ multiplex PCR. This sample has about 150,000 clones, with 88% found just once. The sample was PBMCs. The receptors here all came from a woman between 40 and 55 years old in good health and CMV-seronegative. Each CDR3 is given with its conserved first and last residue. A D gene is named only where the DNA matches it firmly. The listing skips clone size in some rows; elsewhere it reads once, few, many or a size class.

.	TRBV5-6	.	TRBJ2-7	CASSPQRSVEQYF	TGTGCCAGCAGCCCCCAGAGGAGTGTCGAGCAGTACTTC
TRBD1	TRBV30	.	TRBJ1-2	CAWSYRDRGGGYTF	TGTGCCTGGAGTTACCGGGACAGGGGAGGCGGCTACACCTTC
.	TRBV7-2	.	TRBJ2-5	CASSPAAQGETQYF	TGTGCCAGCAGCCCAGCGGCCCAAGGGGAGACCCAGTACTTC
TRBD1	TRBV6-5	.	TRBJ2-1	CASSLGQGIGEQFF	TGTGCCAGCAGTTTGGGACAGGGGATCGGCGAGCAGTTCTTC
.	TRBV2	once	TRBJ1-4	CASRWRESETNEKLFF	TGTGCCAGCAGGTGGCGGGAGTCGGAGACTAATGAAAAACTGTTTTTT
.	TRBV19	.	TRBJ1-5	CASGFGYVGNQPQHF	TGTGCCAGTGGATTCGGGTATGTGGGCAATCAGCCCCAGCATTTT
TRBD2	TRBV7-9	.	TRBJ2-1	CASSWGGEQFF	TGTGCCAGCAGCTGGGGGGGGGAGCAGTTCTTC
TRBD2	TRBV4-1	.	TRBJ2-1	CASSQPLAGGPEYNEQFF	TGCGCCAGCAGCCAACCACTAGCGGGAGGGCCAGAGTACAATGAGCAGTTCTTC
TRBD2	TRBV5-6	.	TRBJ2-1	CASSLRLAGAYNEQFF	TGTGCCAGCAGCCTCCGACTAGCGGGCGCCTACAATGAGCAGTTCTTC
.	TRBV5-1	.	TRBJ2-3	CASSLAGDTQYF	TGCGCCAGCAGCTTGGCCGGAGATACGCAGTATTTT
TRBD2	TRBV19	.	TRBJ2-1	CASKDTAGGEVNEQFF	TGTGCCAGTAAGGATACGGCGGGGGGGGAGGTAAATGAGCAGTTCTTC
TRBD2	TRBV7-2	.	TRBJ2-5	CASSLGRLAGGRQETQYF	TGTGCCAGCAGCTTAGGTCGGCTAGCGGGAGGAAGGCAAGAGACCCAGTACTTC
.	TRBV21-1	.	TRBJ2-3	CASSKVWASGSPDTQYF	.
.	TRBV6-1	few	TRBJ2-1	CASSERALTGTRQFF	TGTGCCAGCAGTGAACGAGCACTCACGGGAACTAGGCAGTTCTTC
TRBD2	TRBV2	.	TRBJ2-1	CASSRLAGPNEQFF	TGTGCCAGCAGCCGACTAGCGGGCCCCAATGAGCAGTTCTTC
.	TRBV10-3	.	TRBJ1-3	CAITETGYSGNTIYF	TGTGCCATCACTGAGACAGGATACTCTGGAAACACCATATATTTT
.	TRBV2	.	TRBJ1-4	CASSAFREKLFF	TGTGCCAGCAGTGCCTTTCGTGAAAAACTGTTTTTT
.	TRBV19	.	TRBJ2-6	CASSYSGANVLTF	TGTGCCAGTAGCTACTCTGGGGCCAACGTCCTGACTTTC
.	TRBV5-6	.	TRBJ1-5	CASSLGGDQPQHF	TGTGCCAGCAGCCTCGGGGGGGATCAGCCCCAGCATTTT
.	TRBV21-1	.	TRBJ2-7	CASSKVGTSGPYEQYF	TGTGCCAGCAGCAAAGTTGGGACTAGCGGGCCCTACGAGCAGTACTTC
TRBD2	TRBV11-2	once	TRBJ2-3	CASSPVASGRGTQYF	TGTGCCAGCAGCCCGGTGGCTAGCGGGCGAGGTACGCAGTATTTT
TRBD1	TRBV6-5	.	TRBJ2-7	CASSSPPGQGIYEQYF	TGTGCCAGCAGTTCGCCTCCGGGACAGGGAATATACGAGCAGTACTTC
TRBD2	TRBV6-5	.	TRBJ2-7	CASTNPGGGEQYF	TGTGCCAGCACTAATCCCGGGGGGGGCGAGCAGTACTTC
.	TRBV7-9	.	TRBJ2-3	CASSRYPEGGTDTQYF	TGTGCCAGCAGCCGATACCCGGAGGGAGGCACAGATACGCAGTATTTT
.	TRBV4-2	.	TRBJ2-2	CASSQVTGTFNTGELFF	TGTGCCAGCAGCCAAGTCACCGGGACTTTCAACACCGGGGAGCTGTTTTTT
.	TRBV6-5	few	TRBJ1-3	CASSYSRAGSGNTIYF	TGTGCCAGCAGTTACTCGCGGGCGGGTTCTGGAAACACCATATATTTT
TRBD1	TRBV7-9	.	TRBJ2-1	CASSSRGQGAYNEQFF	TGTGCCAGCAGCTCAAGAGGACAGGGTGCCTACAATGAGCAGTTCTTC
TRBD2	TRBV30	few	TRBJ2-7	CAWSVGQRDYF	TGTGCCTGGAGTGTGGGGCAGCGGGATTACTTC
.	TRBV29-1	.	TRBJ2-3	CSVVEGGTDTQYF	TGCAGCGTTGTCGAGGGAGGCACAGATACGCAGTATTTT
TRBD2	TRBV6-4	.	TRBJ2-5	CASIKETSGQETQYF	TGTGCCAGCATCAAGGAGACTAGCGGCCAAGAGACCCAGTACTTC
TRBD2	TRBV4-2	.	TRBJ2-7	CASSQGTRGTSGYEQYF	TGTGCCAGCAGCCAAGGTACGCGCGGGACTAGCGGCTACGAGCAGTACTTC
.	TRBV7-9	once	TRBJ2-5	CASSFSRQETQYF	TGTGCCAGCAGCTTCTCCAGACAAGAGACCCAGTACTTC
TRBD1	TRBV5-1	once	TRBJ2-3	CASRGQGSADTQYF	TGCGCCAGCAGGGGACAGGGGAGCGCAGATACGCAGTATTTT
.	TRBV6-5	.	TRBJ2-7	CASSYSTLPTYEQYF	TGTGCCAGCAGTTACTCGACACTCCCGACCTACGAGCAGTACTTC
TRBD1	TRBV5-4	.	TRBJ1-1	CASFIGDRDTEAFF	TGTGCCAGCTTTATAGGAGACAGGGACACTGAAGCTTTCTTT
TRBD2	TRBV7-2	.	TRBJ2-1	CASSLGLARGEQFF	TGTGCCAGCAGCCTCGGACTAGCGAGGGGGGAGCAGTTCTTC
.	TRBV2	.	TRBJ1-6	CASSENYSPLHF	TGTGCCAGCAGTGAAAATTACTCCCCCCTCCACTTT
TRBD1	TRBV5-1	.	TRBJ2-7	CASSRPRTGDNEQYF	TGCGCCAGCAGCCGACCTAGGACAGGGGACAACGAGCAGTACTTC
TRBD2	TRBV4-1	few	TRBJ2-1	CASSQAPSGSGSGWDEQFF	TGCGCCAGCAGCCAAGCCCCTAGCGGGAGTGGGTCCGGGTGGGATGAGCAGTTCTTC
TRBD1	TRBV7-9	.	TRBJ1-4	CSSSRTGGNEKLFF	TGTTCCAGCAGCCGGACAGGGGGGAATGAAAAACTGTTTTTT
.	TRBV7-3	.	TRBJ2-3	CASSLTRASTDTQYF	TGTGCCAGCAGCTTAACGAGGGCTAGCACAGATACGCAGTATTTT
.	TRBV7-9	.	TRBJ1-4	CASSLEPGKEKLFF	TGTGCCAGCAGCTTAGAACCCGGGAAGGAAAAACTGTTTTTT
.	TRBV7-9	few	TRBJ1-1	CASSSGQVNTEAFF	TGTGCCAGCAGCTCGGGACAAGTGAACACTGAAGCTTTCTTT
.	TRBV18	.	TRBJ2-7	CASSPPVLYREQYF	TGTGCCAGCTCACCACCGGTCCTATACAGGGAGCAGTACTTC
TRBD2	TRBV2	.	TRBJ2-5	CASSASSGQETQYF	TGTGCCAGCAGTGCGTCTAGCGGGCAAGAGACCCAGTACTTC
TRBD2	TRBV7-2	.	TRBJ2-2	CASSFGTSGIGELFF	TGTGCCAGCAGCTTTGGGACTAGCGGGATCGGGGAGCTGTTTTTT
.	TRBV6-6	.	TRBJ2-3	CASSYRTFRDTQYF	TGTGCCAGCAGTTACAGGACATTCAGGGATACGCAGTATTTT
TRBD1	TRBV5-1	.	TRBJ1-1	CASSSTGANTEAFF	TGCGCCAGCAGCTCGACAGGGGCTAACACTGAAGCTTTCTTT
TRBD2	TRBV27	.	TRBJ2-3	CASSWGRAGGADTQYF	TGTGCCAGCAGTTGGGGGAGGGCGGGAGGGGCAGATACGCAGTATTTT
.	TRBV11-3	.	TRBJ2-7	CASSLRARSEQYF	TGTGCCAGCAGCTTAAGAGCGAGGAGCGAGCAGTACTTC
.	TRBV9	.	TRBJ1-2	CASSGGSDSPAQFYGYTF	TGTGCCAGCAGCGGCGGGTCGGACAGTCCCGCCCAGTTCTATGGCTACACCTTC
.	TRBV29-1	once	TRBJ2-5	CSVQAPRTQYF	TGCAGCGTCCAAGCCCCGAGGACCCAGTACTTC
TRBD1	TRBV6-6	.	TRBJ2-1	CASSPGQGTGNEQFF	TGTGCCAGCAGCCCCGGACAGGGGACGGGCAATGAGCAGTTCTTC
TRBD2	TRBV5-1	.	TRBJ2-5	CASSSQPPSGSLGETQYF	TGCGCCAGCAGCTCCCAACCCCCTAGCGGGAGTCTCGGAGAGACCCAGTACTTC
TRBD2	TRBV5-1	.	TRBJ2-1	CASNIAGGPDNEQFF	TGCGCCAGCAATATAGCGGGAGGGCCGGACAATGAGCAGTTCTTC
.	TRBV7-8	.	TRBJ1-1	CASSLVGGLTEAFF	TGTGCCAGCAGCTTAGTCGGGGGGCTCACTGAAGCTTTCTTT
.	TRBV5-1	.	TRBJ1-1	CASSLTGSEAFF	TGCGCCAGCAGCTTGACGGGGTCTGAAGCTTTCTTT
TRBD2	TRBV7-9	.	TRBJ2-5	CASSPRAGVIQETQYF	TGTGCCAGCAGCCCCCGAGCGGGAGTCATTCAAGAGACCCAGTACTTC
TRBD2	TRBV5-6	once	TRBJ2-7	CASSLYTGLALAYEQYF	TGTGCCAGCAGCCTTTACACGGGACTAGCGCTTGCCTACGAGCAGTACTTC
.	TRBV4-1	.	TRBJ1-1	CASSQETQGDTEAFF	TGCGCCAGCAGCCAAGAGACACAGGGTGACACTGAAGCTTTCTTT